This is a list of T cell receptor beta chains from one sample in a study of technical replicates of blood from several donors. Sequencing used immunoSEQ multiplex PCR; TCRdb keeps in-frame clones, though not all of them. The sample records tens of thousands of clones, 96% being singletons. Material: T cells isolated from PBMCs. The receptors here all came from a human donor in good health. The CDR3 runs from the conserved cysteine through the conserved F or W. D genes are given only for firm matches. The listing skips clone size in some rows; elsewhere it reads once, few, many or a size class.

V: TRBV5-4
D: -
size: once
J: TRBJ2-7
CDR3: CASSLEWGRDYEQYF
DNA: TGTGCCAGCAGCTTGGAGTGGGGCAGGGACTACGAGCAGTACTTC

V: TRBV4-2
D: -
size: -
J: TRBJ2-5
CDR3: CASSQVASPETQYF
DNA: TGTGCCAGCAGCCAAGTCGCTAGTCCAGAGACCCAGTACTTC

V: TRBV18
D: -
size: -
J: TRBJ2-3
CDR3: CASSPTGTDTQYF
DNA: TGTGCCAGCTCACCAACAGGGACAGATACGCAGTATTTT

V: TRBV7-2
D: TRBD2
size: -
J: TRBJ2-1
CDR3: CASSELAGIESEQFF
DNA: TGTGCCAGCAGCGAGCTAGCGGGAATCGAAAGTGAGCAGTTCTTC

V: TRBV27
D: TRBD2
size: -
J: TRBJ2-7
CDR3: CASSLGLAGGLPAHEQYF
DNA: TGTGCCAGCAGCCTGGGACTAGCGGGAGGGCTACCAGCCCACGAGCAGTACTTC

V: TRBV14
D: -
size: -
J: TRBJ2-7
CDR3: CASSQVGAYYEQYF
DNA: TGTGCCAGCAGCCAAGTGGGGGCCTACTACGAGCAGTACTTC

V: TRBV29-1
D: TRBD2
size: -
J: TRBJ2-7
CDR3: CSVALAGTYEQYF
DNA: TGCAGCGTTGCGCTAGCGGGAACCTACGAGCAGTACTTC

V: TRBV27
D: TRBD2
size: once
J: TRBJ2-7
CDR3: CASSRAGVFSYEQYF
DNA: TGTGCCAGCAGTCGGGCGGGGGTTTTCTCCTACGAGCAGTACTTC

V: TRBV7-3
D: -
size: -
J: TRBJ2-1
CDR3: CASSPSGNEQFF
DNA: TGTGCCAGCAGTCCCTCCGGCAATGAGCAGTTCTTC

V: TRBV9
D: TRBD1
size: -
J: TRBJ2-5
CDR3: CASSVGQATETQYF
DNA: TGTGCCAGCAGCGTGGGACAGGCCACGGAGACCCAGTACTTC

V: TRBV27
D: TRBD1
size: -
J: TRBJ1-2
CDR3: CASSTYRGDGGYTF
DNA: TGTGCCAGCAGCACTTACAGGGGAGACGGTGGCTACACCTTC

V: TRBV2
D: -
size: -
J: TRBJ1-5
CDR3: CASRGQGNSNQPQHF
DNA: TGTGCCAGCAGAGGACAAGGGAATAGCAATCAGCCCCAGCATTTT

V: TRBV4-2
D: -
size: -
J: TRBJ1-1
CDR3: CASSQDQGRFYTEAFF
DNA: TGTGCCAGCAGCCAAGATCAGGGCCGGTTCTACACTGAAGCTTTCTTT

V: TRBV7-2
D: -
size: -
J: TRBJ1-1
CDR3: CASSSQAMNTEAFF
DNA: TGTGCCAGCAGCTCACAGGCTATGAACACTGAAGCTTTCTTT

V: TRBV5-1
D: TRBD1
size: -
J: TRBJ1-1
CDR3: CASSLDRGRYLIRDTEAFF
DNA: TGCGCCAGCAGCCTCGACAGGGGAAGGTACCTTATCAGGGACACTGAAGCTTTCTTT

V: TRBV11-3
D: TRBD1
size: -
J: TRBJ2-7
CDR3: CASSLQGAYEQYF
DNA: TGTGCCAGCAGCTTACAGGGGGCCTACGAGCAGTACTTC

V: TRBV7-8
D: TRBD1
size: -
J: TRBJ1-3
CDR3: CASSLTGVPSGNTIYF
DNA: TGTGCCAGCAGCTTGACAGGGGTTCCCTCTGGAAACACCATATATTTT

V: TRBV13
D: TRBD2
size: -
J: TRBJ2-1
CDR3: CASSSILLSSGSSNEQFF
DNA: TGTGCCAGCAGCTCCATCCTCCTTTCTAGCGGGAGTAGTAATGAGCAGTTCTTC

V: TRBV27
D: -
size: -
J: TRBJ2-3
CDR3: CASSPATGEVTDTQYF
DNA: TGTGCCAGCAGCCCCGCTACGGGGGAGGTCACAGATACGCAGTATTTT

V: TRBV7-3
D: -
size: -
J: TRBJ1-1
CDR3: CASSLEGEAFF
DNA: TGTGCCAGCAGCTTGGAGGGGGAAGCTTTCTTT

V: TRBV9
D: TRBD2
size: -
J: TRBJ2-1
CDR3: CASSWGLADALNEQFF
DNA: TGTGCCAGCAGCTGGGGACTAGCGGACGCCCTTAATGAGCAGTTCTTC

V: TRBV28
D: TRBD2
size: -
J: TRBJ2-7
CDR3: CASSQYGLAASYEQYF
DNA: TGTGCCAGCAGCCAGTACGGACTAGCGGCCTCCTACGAGCAGTACTTC

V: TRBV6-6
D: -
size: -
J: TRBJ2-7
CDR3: CASSLAQGTYEQYF
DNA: TGTGCCAGCAGCCTCGCACAGGGTACCTACGAGCAGTACTTC

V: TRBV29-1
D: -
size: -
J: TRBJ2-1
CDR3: CSVSLTGRILNEQFF
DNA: TGCAGCGTCTCACTTACAGGGCGGATACTCAATGAGCAGTTCTTC

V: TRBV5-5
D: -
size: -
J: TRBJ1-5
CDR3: CASSAGQPYSNQPQHF
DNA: TGTGCCAGCAGCGCCGGACAGCCCTATAGCAATCAGCCCCAGCATTTT

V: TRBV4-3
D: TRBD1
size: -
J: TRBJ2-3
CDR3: CASSQDQGQGIFTDTQYF
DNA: TGCGCCAGCAGCCAAGATCAGGGACAGGGGATCTTCACAGATACGCAGTATTTT

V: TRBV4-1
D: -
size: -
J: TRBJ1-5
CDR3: CASSQEDRQYSNQPQHF
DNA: TGCGCCAGCAGCCAAGAGGACAGACAATATAGCAATCAGCCCCAGCATTTT

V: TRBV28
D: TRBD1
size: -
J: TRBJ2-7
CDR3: CASSMDRATYEQYF
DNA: TGTGCCAGCAGTATGGACAGGGCCACCTACGAGCAGTACTTC

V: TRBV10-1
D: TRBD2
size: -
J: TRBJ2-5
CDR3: CASSESHPGLAGEGAGETQYF
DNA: TGCGCCAGCAGTGAGAGTCACCCGGGACTAGCGGGAGAGGGGGCGGGGGAGACCCAGTACTTC

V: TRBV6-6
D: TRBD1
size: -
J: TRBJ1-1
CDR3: CASSNDRGWTEAFF
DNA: TGTGCCAGCAGTAACGACAGGGGTTGGACTGAAGCTTTCTTT

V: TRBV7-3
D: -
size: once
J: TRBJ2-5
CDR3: CASSSNTGSETQYF
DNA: TGTGCCAGCAGCTCCAATACAGGGTCGGAGACCCAGTACTTC

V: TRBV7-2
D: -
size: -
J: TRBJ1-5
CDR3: CASSLKGVSNQPQHF
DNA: TGTGCCAGCAGCTTAAAAGGGGTTAGCAATCAGCCCCAGCATTTT

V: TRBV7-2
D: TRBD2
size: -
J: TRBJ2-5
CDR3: CASSPRTRWETQYF
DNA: TGTGCCAGCAGCCCTAGGACTAGATGGGAGACCCAGTACTTC

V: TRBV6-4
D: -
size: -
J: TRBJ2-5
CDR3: CASSEVAYQETQYF
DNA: TGTGCCAGCAGTGAGGTAGCGTACCAAGAGACCCAGTACTTC

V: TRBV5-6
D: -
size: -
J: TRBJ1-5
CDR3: CASSSGYSNQPQHF
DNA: TGTGCCAGCAGCTCCGGGTATAGCAATCAGCCCCAGCATTTT

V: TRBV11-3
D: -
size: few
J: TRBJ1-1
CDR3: CASSSGMLDTEAFF
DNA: TGTGCCAGCAGCTCCGGGATGTTGGACACTGAAGCTTTCTTT

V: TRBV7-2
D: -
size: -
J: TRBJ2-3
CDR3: CASSLGRDRSYTDTQYF
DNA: TGTGCCAGCAGCTTAGGACGTGACAGGAGCTACACAGATACGCAGTATTTT

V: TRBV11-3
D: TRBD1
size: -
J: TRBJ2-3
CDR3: CASSLGQGVGDTQYF
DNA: TGTGCCAGCAGCTTAGGACAGGGGGTTGGGGATACGCAGTATTTT

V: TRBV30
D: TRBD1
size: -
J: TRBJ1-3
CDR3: CAWSGAGQISGNTIYF
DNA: TGTGCCTGGAGTGGCGCGGGACAGATCTCTGGAAACACCATATATTTT

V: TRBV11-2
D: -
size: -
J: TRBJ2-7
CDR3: CASSLGPRGYEQYF
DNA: TGTGCCAGCAGCTTAGGACCCCGGGGCTACGAGCAGTACTTC

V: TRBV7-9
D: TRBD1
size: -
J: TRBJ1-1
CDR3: CASILRDRAEAFF
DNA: TGTGCCAGCATCCTTAGGGACAGGGCTGAAGCTTTCTTT

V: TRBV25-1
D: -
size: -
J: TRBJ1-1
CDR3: CASSYTGNTEAFF
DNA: TGTGCCAGCAGCTACACAGGGAACACTGAAGCTTTCTTT

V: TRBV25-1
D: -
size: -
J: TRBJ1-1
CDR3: CASREAGTTTEAFF
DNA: TGTGCCAGCAGAGAAGCCGGGACAACCACTGAAGCTTTCTTT

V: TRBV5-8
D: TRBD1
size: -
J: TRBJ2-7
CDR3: CASSRDRGYEQYF
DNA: TGTGCCAGCAGCCGGGACAGGGGCTACGAGCAGTACTTC

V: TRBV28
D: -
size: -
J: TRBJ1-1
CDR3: CASSEMSGENTEAFF
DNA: TGTGCCAGCAGCGAGATGTCGGGGGAGAACACTGAAGCTTTCTTT

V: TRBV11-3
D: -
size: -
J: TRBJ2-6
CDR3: CASSLVGLREAPLTF
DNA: TGTGCCAGCAGCTTAGTGGGGTTGAGGGAGGCCCCTCTGACTTTC

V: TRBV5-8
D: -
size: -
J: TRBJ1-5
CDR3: CASGSNGGGHQPQHF
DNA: TGTGCCAGCGGAAGTAATGGGGGGGGCCATCAGCCCCAGCATTTT

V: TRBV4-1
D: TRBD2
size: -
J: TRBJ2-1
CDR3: CASSQDQPSGNNEQFF
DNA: TGCGCCAGCAGCCAAGATCAGCCTAGCGGGAACAATGAGCAGTTCTTC

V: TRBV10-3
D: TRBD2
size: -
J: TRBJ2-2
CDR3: CAIGGTSGPTNTGELFF
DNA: TGTGCCATCGGCGGGACTAGCGGACCGACGAACACCGGGGAGCTGTTTTTT

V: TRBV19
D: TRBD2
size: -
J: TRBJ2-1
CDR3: CASSKRTSGPYNEQFF
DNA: TGTGCCAGTAGTAAGCGGACTAGCGGGCCCTACAATGAGCAGTTCTTC

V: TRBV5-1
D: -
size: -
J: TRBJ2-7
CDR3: CASRGSGEQYF
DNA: TGCGCCAGCAGAGGGTCGGGAGAGCAGTACTTC

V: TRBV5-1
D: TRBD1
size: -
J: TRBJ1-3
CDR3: CASRTGDRGTIYF
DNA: TGCGCCAGCCGGACAGGAGATAGGGGTACCATATATTTT

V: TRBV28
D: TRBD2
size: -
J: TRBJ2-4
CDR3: CASTKGREGAKNIQYF
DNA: TGTGCCAGCACAAAAGGGCGGGAGGGGGCGAAAAACATTCAGTACTTC

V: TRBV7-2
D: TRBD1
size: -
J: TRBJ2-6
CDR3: CASSLAGQGLGAGANVLTF
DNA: TGTGCCAGCAGCTTAGCCGGACAGGGGTTAGGTGCTGGGGCCAACGTCCTGACTTTC

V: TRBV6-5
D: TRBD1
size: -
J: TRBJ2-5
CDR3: CATSNRDRQETQYF
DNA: TGTGCCACCTCCAACCGGGACAGACAAGAGACCCAGTACTTC

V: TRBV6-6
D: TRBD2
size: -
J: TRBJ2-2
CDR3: CASSYLAGGAGGELFF
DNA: TGTGCCAGCAGTTACCTAGCGGGAGGGGCGGGCGGGGAGCTGTTTTTT

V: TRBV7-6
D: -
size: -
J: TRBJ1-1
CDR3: CASSPGRGTTEAFF
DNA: TGTGCCAGCAGCCCCGGACGGGGAACCACTGAAGCTTTCTTT

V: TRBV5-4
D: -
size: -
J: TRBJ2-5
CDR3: CASSLSLTSNLQETQYF
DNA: TGTGCCAGCAGCTTGTCTCTAACTAGCAACCTCCAAGAGACCCAGTACTTC

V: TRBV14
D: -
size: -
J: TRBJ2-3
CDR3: CASSQDIAADTQYF
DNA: TGTGCCAGCAGCCAAGACATAGCGGCAGATACGCAGTATTTT

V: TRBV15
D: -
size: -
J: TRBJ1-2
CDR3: CATGRGSGYTF
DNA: TGTGCCACCGGAAGGGGAAGTGGCTACACCTTC